This entry lists 23 T cell receptor beta chains sequenced from one sample in a study of spatial heterogeneity in lung cancer (dated by TCRdb to the late 2010s). Library creation used 5' RACE. Instrument on record: NextSeq 500. TCRdb cleaned the public reads at Q25 with fastp, built clones with MiXCR and kept in-frame beta chains. Merged by CDR3 protein, the rows form single entries marked with the most common genes and DNA. The sample profile shows around 110,000 distinct CDR3 sequences; 12% of them were found once. The biggest ten clones account for 16% of the sample. In the paper's terms, the time point label means: blood at routine non-recurrence follow-up after resection. Whole RNA extracted from tumor and nontumor lung tissue, or from cryopreserved PBMC samples, was used for TCR sequencing without cell sorting. The input for sequencing was PBMCs, taken at follow-up. These receptors all come from a male donor with early-stage non-small cell lung cancer.

This clonotype was seen repeatedly, ten times or more. The V and J genes are TRBV7-2 and TRBJ2-5; no clear D gene. Germline assignment: CDR1 SGHTA and CDR2 FQGNSA. The CDR3 runs 15 residues. Trimming stripped 4 bases from V and 5 bases from J, with 17 bases between. The CDR3 DNA reads as TGTGCCAGCAGCTCCCGCCGGGTAGTTGGGGAGACCCAGTACTTC. Amino acids: CASSSRRVVGETQYF.

This rearrangement joins TRBV20-1 to TRBJ1-6; no firm D call. This CDR3 has 14 amino acids. Trimming removed 3 bases from V and 9 bases from J, with 15 bases in between. Germline CDR1 reads DFQATT; CDR2 reads SNEGSKA (reference sequence). The CDR3 sequence is CSASWTVGISPLHF. CDR3 DNA: TGCAGTGCTAGTTGGACCGTAGGTATTTCACCCCTCCACTTT.

In its sample, this clonotype was seen many times. Relative to the germline gene, one junction end is altered; a read error may explain this. The gene calls are TRBV20-1 and TRBJ1-6; D is uncertain. In germline, CDR1 is DFQATT, CDR2 SNEGSKA (reference sequence). This CDR3 region has 15 residues. CDR3 protein: CSARARSSYNSPLHF. The CDR3 nucleotides read TGCAGTGCCAGAGCCAGGAGCTCCTATAATTCACCCCTCCACTTT.

This rearrangement joins TRBV28 to TRBJ2-3, with TRBD2 matching 7 bases. Germline CDR1 and CDR2: MDHEN and SYDVKM. The trim removed 5 bases at V and 1 base at J, leaving 3 bases unmatched. The CDR3 has 14 amino acids. The DNA of the CDR3 is TGTGCCAGCAGTCCTGCGGGGGGCACAGATACGCAGTATTTT. Translation gives CASSPAGGTDTQYF.

This clonotype was counted at least ten times. V usage is TRBV5-1 and J usage is TRBJ2-2; no reliable D call. Germline V gene sequence: CDR1 SGHRS, CDR2 YFSETQ. The V end lost 0 bases, the J end lost 2 bases, and 8 bases lay between the germline ends. This CDR3 is 15 amino acids long. This CDR3 is CASSLATVNTGELFF. The CDR3 bases are TGCGCCAGCAGCTTGGCTACGGTTAACACCGGGGAGCTGTTTTTT.

The chain combines TRBV10-2 with TRBJ1-4; perhaps TRBD1 as D (6 bases). Deletions cut 5 bases from V and 2 bases from J, with 9 bases between. The CDR3 runs 14 residues. CDR1 is WSHSY, CDR2 SAAADI, per germline. CDR3 region: CASSNRATNEKLFF. As DNA, the CDR3 is TGCGCCAGCAGTAACAGGGCCACTAATGAAAAACTGTTTTTT.

The chain has TRBV7-9 and TRBJ2-7; 14 nucleotides line up with TRBD2. V lost 0 bases and J lost 0; bases outside the gene matches: 10. This CDR3 region has 20 residues. The germline V gene encodes CDR1 SEHNR and CDR2 FQNEAQ (reference sequence). The CDR3 region has the DNA TGTGCCAGCAGCTTAGCGCATGGACTAGCGGGGGGAATTCGCTCCTACGAGCAGTACTTC. It translates to CASSLAHGLAGGIRSYEQYF.

This clonotype showed up many times. The chain uses TRBV20-1 and TRBJ2-3, with 8 nucleotides matching TRBD2. CDR3 length: 13 residues. Trimming cost V 4 bases and J 11 bases; bases outside gene matches: 11. The germline CDR1 and CDR2 sequences are DFQATT and SNEGSKA (reference sequence). The CDR3 protein is CSAKVGTSDGQYF. The CDR3 coding sequence is TGCAGTGCTAAAGTAGGGACTAGTGATGGGCAGTATTTT.

This clonotype occurred a few times. The V gene is TRBV27, the J gene TRBJ1-3; weak D call: TRBD1 (5 bases). The length of the CDR3 is 13 residues. Between the trimmed V and J ends, which lost 6 bases and 9 bases, there was a span of 15 bases. The germline CDR1 and CDR2 sequences are MNHEY and SMNVEV (reference sequence). The CDR3 DNA reads as TGTGCCAGCAGCTTTAATACTGGGGGCACCATATATTTT. This encodes CASSFNTGGTIYF.

In its sample, this clonotype was seen a few times. The V and J genes are TRBV24-1 and TRBJ1-5; D uncertain. The length of the CDR3 is 14 residues. The V end lost 0 bases, the J end lost 4 bases, and 6 bases lay between the germline ends. The germline gives CDR1 KGHDR, CDR2 SFDVKD. The CDR3 bases are TGTGCCACCAGTGATTTGGGCGTAAATCAGCCCCAGCATTTT. Protein: CATSDLGVNQPQHF.

V usage is TRBV9 and J usage is TRBJ2-1; no definite D call. CDR3 length equals 14 residues. CDR1 is SGDLS and CDR2 is YYNGEE in the germline V gene. V was clipped by 0 bases and J by 9 bases, with 13 bases between them. The CDR3 protein is CASSVGLLDGEQFF. The CDR3 DNA reads as TGTGCCAGCAGCGTAGGGTTGCTAGACGGTGAGCAGTTCTTC. The complete variable domain, with remaining parts taken from reference TRBV9 and TRBJ2-1, reads DSGVTQTPKHLITATGQRVTLRCSPRSGDLSVYWYQQSLDQGLQFLIQYYNGEERAKGNILERFSAQQFPDLHSELNLSSLELGDSALYFCASSVGLLDGEQFFGPGTRLTVL.

This sequence joins TRBV11-2 and TRBJ1-4; D call uncertain. Germline CDR1 is SGHAT and CDR2 is FQNNGV. CDR3 size: 16 residues. The ends were cut back, 4 bases at V and 8 bases at J, with 20 bases in the middle. The DNA for the CDR3 is TGTGCCAGCAGCTCGGTCGCCACGAGCTTAATGGAAAAACTGTTTTTT. Its protein product is CASSSVATSLMEKLFF. Filled out from reference TRBV11-2 and TRBJ1-4, the complete variable domain reads EAGVAQSPRYKIIEKRQSVAFWCNPISGHATLYWYQQILGQGPKLLIQFQNNGVVDDSQLPKDRFSAERLKGVDSTLKIQPAKLEDSAVYLCASSSVATSLMEKLFFGSGTQLSVL.

This chain joins TRBV4-1 and TRBJ1-1; D is possibly TRBD1 (5 bases). CDR1 MGHRA and CDR2 YSYEKL come from the germline V gene. V was clipped by 3 bases and J by 1 base, with 6 bases between them. This CDR3 is built from 13 residues. CDR3 coding DNA: TGCGCCAGCAGCCAGGGGGGGAACACTGAAGCTTTCTTT. Residues: CASSQGGNTEAFF.

At least ten counts were recorded for this clonotype. Because it lacks the conserved phenylalanine or tryptophan at the end, this CDR3 is likely a read error. It is unclear where the CDR3 begins or ends on the DNA, so no DNA is shown, and the CDR3 is as TCRdb lists it. The chain combines TRBV5-1 with TRBJ1-6. The CDR3 is 10 residues long, counting both termini. Germline V gene data show CDR1 as SGHRS and CDR2 as YFSETQ. The CDR3 sequence is CAIPWPVRGR.

This clonotype was recorded at least ten times. The rearrangement uses TRBV28 and TRBJ1-6; 10 bases are a match to TRBD1. Per the germline V gene, CDR1 is MDHEN and CDR2 is SYDVKM. V shed 6 bases and J 11 bases; nucleotides not matched to a gene: 10. This CDR3 is built from 15 residues. The CDR3 nucleotides read TGTGCCAGCAGGACGGGACAGGGGATCGTTACACCCCTCCACTTT. This gives the protein CASRTGQGIVTPLHF.

Notes on this clonotype: The CDR3 ends on some other residue instead of the conserved phenylalanine or tryptophan, so this is likely a read error. The DNA is omitted, as the CDR3 cannot be located on it reliably, and the CDR3 follows TCRdb's listing. CDR3 in amino acids: CASSQEIAGGRSKFL. The chain links TRBV3-1 to TRBJ2-1; the table gives TRBD2 as D, unverified against the DNA. Counting both end residues, the CDR3 totals 15 amino acids. Germline V CDR1 and CDR2: LGHDT, YNNKEL (reference sequence).

The chain's CDR3 is CSAGQGLREKLFF. CDR3 sequence (DNA): TGCAGCGCCGGACAGGGTCTCAGGGAAAAACTGTTTTTT. V is TRBV29-1 and J is TRBJ1-4; TRBD1 aligns across 8 bases. J lost 8 bases, V lost 7 bases, and 9 bases had no gene match. Per the germline V gene, CDR1 is SQVTM and CDR2 is ANQGSEA. The length of the CDR3 is 13 residues. The variable domain in full, completed from reference TRBV29-1 and TRBJ1-4, reads SAVISQKPSRDICQRGTSLTIQCQVDSQVTMMFWYRQQPGQSLTLIATANQGSEATYESGFVIDKFPISRPNLTFSTLTVSNMSPEDSSIYLCSAGQGLREKLFFGSGTQLSVL.

This clonotype has at least ten counts. V gene TRBV20-1 combines with J gene TRBJ2-3, with 13 bases fitting TRBD2. V was clipped by 6 bases and J by 2 bases; unmatched bases: 8. The germline CDR1 and CDR2 sequences are DFQATT and SNEGSKA (reference sequence). CDR3 length equals 16 residues. The CDR3: CSAVRTSGGDTDTQYF. CDR3 sequence (DNA): TGCAGTGCCGTTAGGACTAGCGGGGGAGACACAGATACGCAGTATTTT.

This clonotype has at least ten counts. The CDR3 nucleotides are TGTGCCAGCAGTTTAGGGACAGGGTACGAGCAGTACTTC. Translated, it gives CASSLGTGYEQYF. The chain joins TRBV12-3 or TRBV12-4 to TRBJ2-7, with TRBD1 identical over 8 bases. The V gene end was trimmed by 1 base and the J gene end by 4 bases; junction bases not matched to a gene: 0. The CDR3 sequence is 13 residues long.

This clonotype has at least ten counts. The chain has TRBV7-9 and TRBJ1-4; TRBD1 aligns across 7 bases. J gave up 7 bases and V 1 base, and 3 bases lay outside the gene matches. The germline gives CDR1 SEHNR, CDR2 FQNEAQ (reference sequence). This CDR3 is 14 amino acids long. For the CDR3, the DNA is TGTGCCAGCAGCTTAGACAGGGGCGGTGAAAAACTGTTTTTT. Its protein product is CASSLDRGGEKLFF.

Many counts were recorded for this clonotype. J is TRBJ2-6 and V is TRBV19, with a weak D call TRBD1 (6 bases). Germline-derived CDR1 and CDR2 are LNHDA and SQIVND (reference sequence). The CDR3 contains 15 residues. V lost 4 bases, J lost 3 bases, and 10 bases lay in between. DNA for the CDR3: TGTGCCAGTAGTACACAGGGAATTGGGGCCAACGTCCTGACTTTC. This codes for CASSTQGIGANVLTF.

The sample holds many counts of this clonotype. The rearrangement joins TRBV7-3 to TRBJ2-1, with 10 bases identical to TRBD1. This CDR3 is built from 16 residues. Germline V gene lookup returns CDR1 SGHTA and CDR2 FQGTGA. J lost 8 bases, V lost 3 bases, and 10 bases had no gene match. CDR3 amino acids: CASSFIGGTGVDEQFF. CDR3 nucleotides: TGTGCCAGCAGCTTTATCGGCGGGACAGGGGTCGATGAGCAGTTCTTC.

This clonotype has just one count. One base away lies a much larger clone, so this may be a sequencing read error. The chain has TRBV6-1 and TRBJ1-5, with D tentatively TRBD1 (6 bases). The CDR3 totals 17 residues. The germline gives CDR1 MNHNS, CDR2 SASEGT. Between the trimmed V and J ends, which lost 1 base and 3 bases, there was a span of 16 bases. CDR3 bases: TGTGCCAGCAGTGAAGTCCGACAGGCACGGCACAATCAGCCCCAGCATTTT. Translated: CASSEVRQARHNQPQHF.